This T cell receptor beta chain came from a study of beta chain features in type 1 diabetes. Across the study: Under 140,000,000 sorted cells were examined across all samples. General study results and limits: Any HLA-type effect on TCRB rearrangement remained unresolved here.

In this sample, this clone turned up a few times. Its matching antigen is unknown. The isolated RNA, all of it, was reverse transcribed, so expressed TCRB transcripts were what got sequenced. Repertoires were generated with immunoSEQ multiplex PCR, while TCRdb's copy carries only in-frame clones and drops some. The data contain 850,000 to 900,000 clones, roughly a sixth of them seen just once; the ten biggest clones take up around 0.02%. CDR1 and CDR2 from the germline V gene are SGHTA and FQGNSA. V was shortened by 1 base and J by 8 bases, with 9 bases between the two germline ends. There are 13 residues in the CDR3.

This clonotype was obtained from a woman in her late teens or twenties in good health. This sequence joins TRBV7-2 and TRBJ1-5, with TRBD1 as a possible D gene (5 bases). The sample was naive CD4+ T cells from blood. CDR3: CASSLVGVEPQHF. The CDR3, as DNA: TGTGCCAGCAGCTTAGTGGGGGTTGAGCCCCAGCATTTT.